Sequencing of this TCR beta chain was carried out in a study of blood T cell repertoires in COVID-19. Study-wide context: Acute-phase and convalescent COVID-19 samples originated in the United States, Italy and Spain. T cells, B-cell-depleted T cells, or PBMCs provided the cDNA or gDNA that served as material.

This table comes from immunoSEQ multiplex PCR, and its TCRdb copy is limited to in-frame clones, with some not included. The sample shows approximately 290,000 clones, 80% to 95% of them seen only once. Germline V gene sequence: CDR1 SGHTA, CDR2 FQGTGA. The V gene lost 2 bases and the J gene lost 1 base, with 11 bases spanning the gap. The length of the CDR3 is 16 residues. Only one count was recorded for this clone. The study drew participants aged about 18 to 90 years from 24 US areas. Cohort 3 recovered donors had two negative PCRs, clearance, or symptom resolution. Sequencing used PBMCs or T cells enriched from blood (not recorded which). This receptor was taken from a woman between 25 and 40 years old who had recovered from COVID-19. The chain links TRBV7-3 to TRBJ2-2; possible D gene TRBD2, 5 bases. CDR3 in DNA: TGTGCCAGCAGCTTAGGGCGGGTCCTGAACACCGGGGAGCTGTTTTTT. It codes for CASSLGRVLNTGELFF.